The T cell receptor (beta chain) under discussion was sequenced for a study of T cell responses to AZD1222 COVID-19 vaccine. The table came from immunoSEQ multiplex PCR; TCRdb's copy has only in-frame clones and leaves some out. The sample includes 45,000 to 60,000 clones, approximately 86% of them seen just once. Only one count was recorded for this clone. The sequence was obtained from an adult in good health. Specimen: peripheral blood, collected on day 0 of AZD1222 vaccination.

The CDR3 here is CASSQDSTSGELFF. DNA of the CDR3: TGTGCCAGCAGCCAAGATTCGACAAGCGGGGAGCTGTTTTTT. The chain uses TRBV3-1 (or the pseudogene TRBV3-2) and TRBJ2-2; no definite D call. This CDR3 is 14 amino acids long. Trimming took off 0 bases at V and 7 bases at J, with 9 bases between the two ends. Germline CDR1 is LGHDT and CDR2 is YNNKEL (reference sequence).